This TCR beta chain was sequenced during a study of CD8 T cells in Susac syndrome. Overall study: Blood was drawn from patients with Susac syndrome. At that point, they were therapy-naive, on corticosteroids, or on intravenous immunoglobulin alone.

Susac syndrome patients met recently defined diagnostic criteria for definite or probable disease. Comments on this clonotype: Antigen unknown.

Trimming removed 1 base from V and 9 bases from J, with 14 bases in between. The V gene's germline CDR1 is SGDLS and CDR2 YYNGEE. CDR3 size: 14 residues. cDNA came from roughly 0.5 to 1 ug RNA primed by random hexamers. Each CDR3 protein gets one entry after TCRdb re-called the immunoSEQ multiplex PCR reads with MiXCR. This table has 75,000 to 100,000 distinct CDR3 sequences, around 95% appearing once. Whole-study findings and limits: The total CD8+ repertoires contained about 16 Susac-specific public clones, and the CD8+ TEMRA repertoires contained 5 or 6. The greatest CD8+ clonal expansion in Susac occurred in TEMRA cells and in active patients.

Sequenced input: CD8+ T cells from PBMCs. This TCR derives from a human donor with Susac syndrome. The V gene is TRBV9, the J gene TRBJ2-1, with D maybe TRBD2 (5 bases). For the CDR3, the DNA is TGTGCCAGCAGCGTAAGGAGCGGCCCCAGTGAGCAGTTCTTC. Encoded protein: CASSVRSGPSEQFF.